The clone carrying this TCR beta chain was seen at least ten times. The iRepertoire nested amplicon-rescue multiplex PCR amplified TCR alpha and beta CDR3s from RNA. One entry per CDR3 protein, called by TCRdb with MiXCR from the multiplex PCR reads. The sample carries thousands of distinct CDR3 sequences, over 25% recorded once. The data were taken from a study of glioma-infiltrating T cells. The germline V gene has CDR1 SEHNR and CDR2 FQNEAQ (reference sequence). The V and J ends lost 10 bases and 3 bases respectively, with 15 bases between them. CDR3 length equals 13 residues. This TCR derives from a human donor with low-grade glioma or glioblastoma, undergoing nonglioma brain surgery, or in good health (not recorded which). V is TRBV7-9 and J is TRBJ2-5; D is possibly TRBD1 or TRBD2 (5 bases each). The specimen was glioma tissue, nonneoplastic brain tissue, or PBMCs (not recorded which). The CDR3 nucleotides are TGTGCCACCCGGGACCCATCGGAAGAGACCCAGTACTTC. It is translated as CATRDPSEETQYF.